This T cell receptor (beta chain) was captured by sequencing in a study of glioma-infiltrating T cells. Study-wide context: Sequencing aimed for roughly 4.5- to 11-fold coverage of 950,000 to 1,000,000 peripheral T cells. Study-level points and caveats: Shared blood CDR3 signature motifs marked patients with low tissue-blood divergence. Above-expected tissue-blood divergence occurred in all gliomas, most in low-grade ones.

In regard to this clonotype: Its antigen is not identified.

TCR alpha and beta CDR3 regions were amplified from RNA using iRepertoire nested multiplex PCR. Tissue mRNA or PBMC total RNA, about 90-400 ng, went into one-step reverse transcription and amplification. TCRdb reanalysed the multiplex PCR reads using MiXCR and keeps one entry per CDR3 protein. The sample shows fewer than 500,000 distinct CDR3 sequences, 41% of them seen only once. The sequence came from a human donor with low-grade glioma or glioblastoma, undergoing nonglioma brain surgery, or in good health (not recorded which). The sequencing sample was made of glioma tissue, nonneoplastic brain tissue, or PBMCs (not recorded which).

CDR3 region: CASSELDRRNTEAFF. Here the CDR3 DNA reads TGTGCCAGCAGCGAACTTGACAGGAGGAACACTGAAGCTTTCTTT. The chain couples TRBV4-2 to TRBJ1-1; TRBD1 is a possible D gene (6 bases). Trimming removed 5 bases from V and 1 base from J, with 14 bases in between. From germline, CDR1 is LGHNA and CDR2 YNFKEQ. The CDR3 runs 15 residues.